This TCR beta chain was sequenced for a study of cytomegalovirus exposure and HLA in healthy donors. Study-wide results and caveats: The authors confirmed in vitro that a few CMV-associated chains were specific for CMV antigens.

As for this clone: The target antigen is unknown.

TCRdb keeps only in-frame clones here, not all; method: immunoSEQ multiplex PCR. The sample has some 60,000 clones, approximately 94% seen once. The specimen sequenced was PBMCs. This TCR was recovered from a man aged 18-30 years in good health and CMV-seropositive.

For the CDR3, the DNA is TGTGCCAGCGAAGGACAGGCTAATGAAAAACTGTTTTTT. Its translation: CASEGQANEKLFF. V gene TRBV6-1 combines with J gene TRBJ1-4, with 7 bases lining up with TRBD1. Losses at the gene ends were 8 bases for V and 3 bases for J; bases not matched to a gene: 3. This CDR3 is 13 amino acids long. The V gene's germline CDR1 is MNHNS and CDR2 SASEGT.